What follows describes a single T cell receptor (beta chain). No antigen is known for it. Germline-derived CDR1 and CDR2 are MDHEN and SYDVKM. Trimming cost V 6 bases and J 3 bases, with 12 bases left between them. The CDR3 sequence is 13 residues long. This record comes from a study of tumor-infiltrating lymphocytes in localized non-small cell lung cancer. Whole-study context: Several tumor histologies, both smoking statuses, and some post-neoadjuvant chemotherapy samples were included. Resected tumor was paired with non-adjacent uninvolved lung from the same patient. Whole-study results and caveats: Higher tumor T cell infiltration than in uninvolved lung was supported by TCRbeta sequencing. Available tissue quantity limited TCR sequencing to a patient subset.

The repertoire was sequenced with immunoSEQ multiplex PCR; TCRdb's copy has only in-frame clones and lacks some. This repertoire shows 12,000 or so clones, about 78% found once; its top ten account for 4% to 5%. This chain uses TRBV28 with TRBJ2-7; tentatively, D is TRBD1 (6 bases). The receptor's source is a human donor with non-small cell lung cancer. Sequencing used lung tumor tissue. The CDR3 reads CASSPGQNYEQYF. In DNA form, the CDR3 reads TGTGCCAGCAGCCCCGGACAGAACTACGAGCAGTACTTC.